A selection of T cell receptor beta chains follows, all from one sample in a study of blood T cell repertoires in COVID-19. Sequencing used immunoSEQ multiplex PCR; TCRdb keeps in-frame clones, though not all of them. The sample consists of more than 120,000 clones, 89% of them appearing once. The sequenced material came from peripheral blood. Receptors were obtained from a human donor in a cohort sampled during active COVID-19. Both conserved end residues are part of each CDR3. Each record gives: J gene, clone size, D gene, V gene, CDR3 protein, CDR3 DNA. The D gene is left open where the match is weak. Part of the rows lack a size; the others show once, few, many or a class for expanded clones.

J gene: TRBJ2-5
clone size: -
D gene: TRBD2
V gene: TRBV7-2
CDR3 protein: CASSRGGAGEETQYF
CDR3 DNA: TGTGCCAGCAGCCGGGGGGGGGCCGGAGAAGAGACCCAGTACTTC

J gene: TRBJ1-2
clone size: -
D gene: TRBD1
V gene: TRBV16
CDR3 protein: CASSLYGDSSYGYTF
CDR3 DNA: TGTGCCAGCAGCCTGTACGGGGACAGCTCCTATGGCTACACCTTC

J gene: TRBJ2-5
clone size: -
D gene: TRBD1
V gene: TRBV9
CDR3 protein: CASSLGTAVQETQYF
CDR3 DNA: TGTGCCAGCAGCCTTGGGACAGCAGTTCAAGAGACCCAGTACTTC

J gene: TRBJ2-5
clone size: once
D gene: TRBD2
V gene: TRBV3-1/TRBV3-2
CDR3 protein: CASSQGLAGGPRETQYF
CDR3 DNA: TGTGCCAGCAGCCAAGGGCTAGCGGGGGGGCCTCGGGAGACCCAGTACTTC

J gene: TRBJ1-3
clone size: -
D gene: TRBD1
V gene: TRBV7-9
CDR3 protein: CASSLGQGTNTIYF
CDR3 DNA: TGTGCCAGCAGCTTGGGACAGGGTACAAACACCATATATTTT

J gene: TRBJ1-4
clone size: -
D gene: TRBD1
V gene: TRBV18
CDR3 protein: CASSQGQEYEKLFF
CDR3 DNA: TGTGCCAGCTCCCAGGGACAGGAATATGAAAAACTGTTTTTT

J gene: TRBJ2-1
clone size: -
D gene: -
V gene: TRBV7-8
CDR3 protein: CASSQGLPMVVQFF
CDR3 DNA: TGTGCCAGCAGCCAAGGACTTCCCATGGTTGTGCAGTTCTTC

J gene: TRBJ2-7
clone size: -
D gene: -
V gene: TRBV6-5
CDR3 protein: CASSYGQGGSYEQYF
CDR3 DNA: TGTGCCAGCAGTTACGGCCAGGGGGGTTCCTACGAGCAGTACTTC

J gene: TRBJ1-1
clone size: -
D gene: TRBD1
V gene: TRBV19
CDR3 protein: CASSINRGNTEAFF
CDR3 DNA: TGTGCCAGTAGTATCAACAGGGGGAACACTGAAGCTTTCTTT

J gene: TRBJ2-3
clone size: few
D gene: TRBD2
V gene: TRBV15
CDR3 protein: CATSRGGERGFADTQYF
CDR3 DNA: TGTGCCACCAGCAGAGGGGGGGAGCGGGGGTTCGCAGATACGCAGTATTTT

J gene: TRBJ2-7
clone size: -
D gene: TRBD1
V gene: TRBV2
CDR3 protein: CASSQGTGSYEQYF
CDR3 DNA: TGTGCCAGCAGCCAAGGGACAGGGAGCTACGAGCAGTACTTC

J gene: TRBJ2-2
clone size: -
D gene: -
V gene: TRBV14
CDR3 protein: CASSSLQGMRNTGELFF
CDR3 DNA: TGTGCCAGCAGCTCACTCCAGGGTATGCGGAACACCGGGGAGCTGTTTTTT

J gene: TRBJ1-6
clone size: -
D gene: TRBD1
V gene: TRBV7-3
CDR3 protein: CASSLQTGDNSPLHF
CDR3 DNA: TGTGCCAGCAGCCTACAGACAGGGGACAATTCACCCCTCCACTTT

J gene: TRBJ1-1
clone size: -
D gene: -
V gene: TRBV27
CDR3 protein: CASSYQMNTEAFF
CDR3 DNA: TGTGCCAGCAGTTATCAGATGAACACTGAAGCTTTCTTT

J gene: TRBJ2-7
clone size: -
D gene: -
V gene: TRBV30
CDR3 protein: CAWRLTNPVPGQMRLGEQYF
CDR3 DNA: TGTGCCTGGAGACTTACCAACCCCGTTCCGGGACAAATGCGCCTAGGCGAGCAGTACTTC

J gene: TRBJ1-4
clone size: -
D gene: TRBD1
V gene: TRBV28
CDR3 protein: CASRPDRGHPTNEKLFF
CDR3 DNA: TGTGCCAGCAGGCCCGACAGGGGGCACCCAACTAATGAAAAACTGTTTTTT

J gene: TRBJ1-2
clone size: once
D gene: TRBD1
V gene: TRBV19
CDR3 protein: CASSIVGRGRFGYTF
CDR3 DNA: TGTGCCAGTAGTATTGTAGGCAGGGGGCGCTTCGGCTACACCTTC

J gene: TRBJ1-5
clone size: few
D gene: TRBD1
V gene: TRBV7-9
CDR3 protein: CASSVTGDNQPQHF
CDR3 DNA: TGTGCCAGCAGCGTCACAGGGGACAATCAGCCCCAGCATTTT

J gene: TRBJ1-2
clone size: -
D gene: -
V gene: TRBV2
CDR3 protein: CASSDSGDYGYTF
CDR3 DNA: TGTGCCAGCAGTGACTCAGGGGACTATGGCTACACCTTC

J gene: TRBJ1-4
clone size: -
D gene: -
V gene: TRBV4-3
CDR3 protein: CASSQDLRQREKLFF
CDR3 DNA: TGCGCCAGCAGCCAAGATCTCCGACAGCGTGAAAAACTGTTTTTT

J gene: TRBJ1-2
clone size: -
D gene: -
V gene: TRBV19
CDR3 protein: CASSNRNNYGYTF
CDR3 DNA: TGTGCCAGTAGTAACAGGAATAACTATGGCTACACCTTC

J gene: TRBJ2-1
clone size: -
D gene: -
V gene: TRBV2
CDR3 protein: CASSVGTGREQFF
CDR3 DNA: TGTGCCAGCAGTGTCGGCACAGGGCGTGAGCAGTTCTTC

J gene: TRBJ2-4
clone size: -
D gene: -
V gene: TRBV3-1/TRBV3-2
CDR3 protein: CASSPFGGHGGNIQYF
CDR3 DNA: TGTGCCAGCAGCCCGTTCGGGGGCCACGGGGGGAACATTCAGTACTTC

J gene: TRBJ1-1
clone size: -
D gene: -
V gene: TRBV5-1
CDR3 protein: CASSPGGGGTEAFF
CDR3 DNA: TGCGCCAGCAGCCCTGGGGGGGGCGGCACTGAAGCTTTCTTT

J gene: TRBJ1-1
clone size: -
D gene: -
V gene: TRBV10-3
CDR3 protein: CAISDPGTMNTEAFF
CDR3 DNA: TGTGCCATCAGCGACCCCGGGACAATGAACACTGAAGCTTTCTTT